The 22 T cell receptor beta chains below were found in one sample sequenced in a study of T-cell reconstitution after alpha-beta-depleted transplantation in children (dated by TCRdb to the mid-2010s). The intended sense of this specimen's treatment or condition label: allogeneic hematopoietic cell transplantation with graft depleted of TCRalphabeta T cells and CD19 B cells. Libraries were built with PCR. TCRdb records Illumina HiSeq 2500 as the sequencer. To normalize quantification of the TCRbeta repertoire, the TCR libraries were built with molecular barcoding that relied on unique molecular identifiers. TCRdb reprocessing: public reads trimmed at Q25 with fastp, clones called with MiXCR, in-frame beta chains kept. A single entry per CDR3 protein holds the most common genes and DNA from its merged rows. This sample has 600,000 to 700,000 distinct CDR3 sequences in its table, and 13% of those were observed once. The ten largest make up 0.65% to 0.9% of the sample.

Material: PBMCs, obtained before TCRalphabeta/CD19-depleted stem cell transplant. The origin of the receptors is a girl aged 2 to 10 with congenital amegakaryocytic thrombocytopenia, due to receive a stem cell transplant.

The CDR3 spells CASSPSRAAGQTGELFF. In nucleotides, the CDR3 is TGTGCCAGCAGCCCGTCCCGTGCGGCAGGACAGACCGGGGAGCTGTTTTTT. The chain carries TRBV7-3 and TRBJ2-2, with D possibly being TRBD1 (6 bases). The V gene's germline CDR1 is SGHTA and CDR2 FQGTGA. CDR3 length: 17 residues. V lost 5 bases, J lost 5 bases, and 21 bases lay in between. The full variable domain, with the rest looked up from reference TRBV7-3 and TRBJ2-2, is GAGVSQTPSNKVTEKGKYVELRCDPISGHTALYWYRQSLGQGPEFLIYFQGTGAADDSGLPNDRFFAVRPEGSVSTLKIQRTERGDSAVYLCASSPSRAAGQTGELFFGEGSRLTVL.

This clonotype was seen only a few times. The genes are TRBV7-6 and TRBJ2-3, with a tentative D call TRBD2 (7 bases). The CDR3 covers 14 residues. V was pared by 1 base and J by 4 bases, with 9 bases between. Germline CDR1 SGHVS, CDR2 FNYEAQ. In DNA form, the CDR3 reads TGTGCCAGCAGCTTAGGGGGGGGGCCAGATACGCAGTATTTT. This gives the protein CASSLGGGPDTQYF.

The chain uses TRBV6-1 and TRBJ2-3; no reliable D call. The CDR3 is 15 residues long. Trimming left V 0 bases short and J 4 bases short, with 11 bases between. CDR1 is MNHNS and CDR2 is SASEGT in the germline V gene. The CDR3 loop is CASSEAGMPPDTQYF. CDR3 coding DNA: TGTGCCAGCAGTGAAGCAGGGATGCCGCCAGATACGCAGTATTTT.

The chain is built from TRBV12-3 or TRBV12-4 and TRBJ2-3; possible D gene TRBD2, 6 bases. Trimming left V 6 bases short and J 0 bases short, with 10 bases between. CDR3 length equals 14 residues. CDR3 in amino acids: CASREGHSTDTQYF. DNA for the CDR3: TGTGCCAGCAGGGAGGGCCATAGCACAGATACGCAGTATTTT.

This clonotype turned up a few times. V is TRBV7-2 and J is TRBJ1-3, with D tentatively TRBD1 (5 bases). CDR1 SGHTA and CDR2 FQGNSA come from the germline V gene. The V end was cut by 5 bases, the J end by 3 bases, with 14 bases between. The CDR3 is 15 residues long. The CDR3 reads CASSIGPGVGNTIYF. The CDR3 DNA follows: TGTGCCAGCAGCATCGGCCCGGGGGTTGGAAACACCATATATTTT. The full variable domain, completed using reference TRBV7-2 and TRBJ1-3, is GAGVSQSPSNKVTEKGKDVELRCDPISGHTALYWYRQSLGQGLEFLIYFQGNSAPDKSGLPSDRFSAERTGGSVSTLTIQRTQQEDSAVYLCASSIGPGVGNTIYFGEGSWLTVV.

This clonotype was recorded many times. The V and J genes are TRBV6-5 and TRBJ2-2, with D uncertain. V lost 2 bases and J 4 bases, leaving 5 bases between the germline ends. CDR3 length: 13 amino acids. In germline, CDR1 is MNHEY, CDR2 SVGAGI. In nucleotides, the CDR3 is TGTGCCAGCAGTTACGTGACCACCGGGGAGCTGTTTTTT. It translates to CASSYVTTGELFF.

This clonotype came up many times. The V and J genes are TRBV7-2 and TRBJ1-1; D is possibly TRBD1 (5 bases). The V gene's germline CDR1 is SGHTA and CDR2 FQGNSA. The ends were cut back, 5 bases at V and 4 bases at J, with 14 bases in the middle. This CDR3 has 14 residues. CDR3 in DNA: TGTGCCAGCAGCCGGACAAAATGGGGCACTGAAGCTTTCTTT. Its protein is CASSRTKWGTEAFF. Based on the CDR3 plus reference TRBV7-2 and TRBJ1-1, the full variable domain is GAGVSQSPSNKVTEKGKDVELRCDPISGHTALYWYRQSLGQGLEFLIYFQGNSAPDKSGLPSDRFSAERTGGSVSTLTIQRTQQEDSAVYLCASSRTKWGTEAFFGQGTRLTVV.

The chain uses TRBV7-2 and TRBJ1-2; the match to TRBD1 covers 9 bases. Trimming cost V 0 bases and J 5 bases; bases outside gene matches: 10. Germline loops: CDR1 SGHTA, CDR2 FQGNSA. The CDR3 has 17 amino acids. The CDR3 nucleotides read TGTGCCAGCAGCTTAGCGCGGCTTGGACAGGGGTGGTATGGCTACACCTTC. Amino acids: CASSLARLGQGWYGYTF.

This clonotype was observed a handful of times. The chain links TRBV28 to TRBJ2-5; D call uncertain. Germline V gene sequence: CDR1 MDHEN, CDR2 SYDVKM. V shed 6 bases and J shed 5 bases, with 13 bases lying between them. The CDR3 runs 13 residues. The CDR3 nucleotides are TGTGCCAGCAGCCACTACCATGTGGAGACCCAGTACTTC. It encodes CASSHYHVETQYF.

There are many counts of this clonotype. The rearrangement uses TRBV7-3 and TRBJ2-2; 7 bases match TRBD2. V shed 5 bases and J 13 bases; nucleotides not matched to a gene: 10. CDR1 and CDR2 from the germline V gene are SGHTA and FQGTGA. CDR3 size: 13 residues. The CDR3 nucleotides are TGTGCCAGCAGCGCCGGTCGGCGGGAGCGGCTGTTTTTT. Translating gives CASSAGRRERLFF.

This clonotype was seen repeatedly, ten times or more. This sequence joins TRBV29-1 and TRBJ2-3, with TRBD2 matching 10 bases. Germline CDR1 is SQVTM and CDR2 is ANQGSEA. CDR3 length: 13 amino acids. V dropped 5 bases and J dropped 5; count of bases not matched to a gene: 4. The CDR3 loop reads CSVPGLALDTQYF. CDR3 DNA sequence: TGCAGCGTTCCGGGACTAGCGTTAGATACGCAGTATTTT.

In regard to this clonotype: A read error may be the cause here, since a much bigger clone is one base away. The chain combines TRBV5-6 with TRBJ1-5; 8 bases align to TRBD1. Germline V gene data show CDR1 as SGHDT and CDR2 as YYEEEE. The CDR3 totals 14 residues. After removal of 4 bases from V and 6 bases from J, the junction contained 6 bases not matched to a gene. Written as DNA, the CDR3 is TGTGCCAGCAGCAAGACAGGGGTCACTCAGCCCCAGCATTTT. Translated, it gives CASSKTGVTQPQHF.

This clonotype was observed a handful of times. For the CDR3, the DNA is TGCGCCAGCAGCTTGGAGGTAGCGGGAGTCCGAAACATTCAGTACTTC. Residues: CASSLEVAGVRNIQYF. V usage is TRBV5-1 and J usage is TRBJ2-4; the match to TRBD2 covers 9 bases. V trimming: 0 bases; J trimming: 6 bases; junction bases outside the gene matches: 7. CDR3 length equals 16 residues. The germline gives CDR1 SGHRS, CDR2 YFSETQ.

This rearrangement joins TRBV9 to TRBJ2-3, with 9 bases aligning to TRBD2. Germline V gene data show CDR1 as SGDLS and CDR2 as YYNGEE. V was clipped by 2 bases and J by 6 bases; unmatched bases: 10. CDR3 length: 16 residues. Written as DNA, the CDR3 is TGTGCCAGCAGCGTTTATGCGGGAGGGGGGTCGGATACGCAGTATTTT. Its translation is CASSVYAGGGSDTQYF.

This clonotype has ten or more counts. The chain is built from TRBV29-1 and TRBJ1-6; 7 nucleotides agree with TRBD1. This CDR3 region has 13 residues. V shed 5 bases and J 8 bases; nucleotides not matched to a gene: 6. Germline assignment: CDR1 SQVTM and CDR2 ANQGSEA. The CDR3 coding sequence is TGCAGCGTTTCTTACAGGGGAGATTCACCCCTCCACTTT. Residues: CSVSYRGDSPLHF.

This clonotype has a count of ten or more. The CDR3 loop reads CASSSPPGLVFWDPPDTQYF. CDR3 sequence (DNA): TGTGCCAGCAGCTCACCACCGGGACTAGTTTTTTGGGATCCACCAGATACGCAGTATTTT. The V gene is TRBV11-2, the J gene TRBJ2-3, with 8 nucleotides matching TRBD2. This CDR3 has 20 amino acids. Per germline, CDR1 SGHAT and CDR2 FQNNGV. Losses at the gene ends were 4 bases for V and 4 bases for J; bases not matched to a gene: 22.

There are many counts of this clonotype. The genes are TRBV28 and TRBJ2-3; a possible D gene is TRBD1 (6 bases). Germline V gene sequence: CDR1 MDHEN, CDR2 SYDVKM. V lost 4 bases and J 5 bases, leaving 19 bases between the germline ends. CDR3 length equals 16 residues. The CDR3 nucleotides are TGTGCCAGCAGTTCCCACCGGGACACAGATGTAGATACGCAGTATTTT. Translated, it gives CASSSHRDTDVDTQYF. Supplemented by reference TRBV28 and TRBJ2-3, the full variable domain reads DVKVTQSSRYLVKRTGEKVFLECVQDMDHENMFWYRQDPGLGLRLIYFSYDVKMKEKGDIPEGYSVSREKKERFSLILESASTNQTSMYLCASSSHRDTDVDTQYFGPGTRLTVL.

This clonotype was seen at least ten times. The chain has TRBV4-1 and TRBJ2-1, with TRBD2 matching over 9 bases. This CDR3 is built from 16 residues. The trim removed 0 bases at V and 11 bases at J, leaving 11 bases unmatched. Per germline, CDR1 MGHRA and CDR2 YSYEKL. CDR3 nucleotide sequence: TGCGCCAGCAGCCAAGACAGAATTGGGACTAGCCCTCAGCAGTTCTTC. Translation: CASSQDRIGTSPQQFF.

This clonotype appeared many times. The chain recombines TRBV27 with TRBJ2-1; D gene ambiguous. Per the germline V gene, CDR1 is MNHEY and CDR2 is SMNVEV (reference sequence). Trimming pared 4 bases from V and 0 bases from J, leaving 13 bases between. The CDR3 consists of 16 residues. CDR3 DNA sequence: TGTGCCAGCAGTTCACCTTACATCTACTCCTACAATGAGCAGTTCTTC. This encodes CASSSPYIYSYNEQFF.

This chain links TRBV7-8 with TRBJ2-7; either TRBD1 or TRBD2 may supply D (5 bases each). This CDR3 is built from 17 residues. From germline, CDR1 is SGHVS and CDR2 FQNEAQ. V was cut by 7 bases and J by 4 bases, with 26 bases left in between. In DNA form, the CDR3 reads TGTGCCAGCATCCACGGGTCTTGGGACCTGCATGGGTACGAGCAGTACTTC. Protein product: CASIHGSWDLHGYEQYF.

The V call is TRBV5-1, the J call TRBJ1-1, with 9 positions matching TRBD1. The J segment lost 3 bases and the V segment lost 4 bases, leaving 4 bases of the junction unmatched. CDR3 length: 14 residues. Germline V gene sequence: CDR1 SGHRS, CDR2 YFSETQ. The CDR3 here is CASSTNRGHTEAFF. CDR3 in DNA: TGCGCCAGCAGCACGAACAGGGGGCACACTGAAGCTTTCTTT.

This clonotype was found a few times. The chain combines TRBV28 with TRBJ2-3, with 11 bases that match TRBD2. The CDR3 totals 16 residues. V lost 5 bases and J lost 3; bases outside the gene matches: 7. Germline CDR1 is MDHEN and CDR2 is SYDVKM. As DNA, the CDR3 is TGTGCCAGCAGTCCTACTAGCGGGAGCTCGACAGATACGCAGTATTTT. Its translation is CASSPTSGSSTDTQYF.